The clone carrying this T cell receptor (beta chain) turned up a few times. These data originate in a study of blood T cell repertoires in COVID-19. The CDR3 has 14 residues. V lost 3 bases and J lost 2, with 10 bases in between. In germline, CDR1 is LNHDA, CDR2 SQIVND (reference sequence). TCRdb keeps only in-frame clones here, not all; method: immunoSEQ multiplex PCR. Of around 300,000 clones detected, approximately 83% appear once; the ten largest clones hold approximately 10%. The sequence was obtained from an older woman with acute or convalescent COVID-19. Sequencing was done on a sample of peripheral blood. V is TRBV19 and J is TRBJ1-1, with D perhaps matching TRBD1 (6 bases). The CDR3 region is CASSIQGINTEAFF. DNA of the CDR3: TGTGCCAGTAGTATCCAGGGGATTAACACTGAAGCTTTCTTT.